This record concerns one TCR beta chain sequence. The protocol was immunoSEQ multiplex PCR, while the TCRdb copy is restricted to in-frame clones and leaves out a portion. The data show roughly 27,000 clones, less than 95% seen once. The entry originates in a study of T cells in localized non-small cell lung cancer. The germline V gene encodes CDR1 SGDLS and CDR2 YYNGEE. The CDR3 spans 17 residues. V was cut by 0 bases and J by 1 base, with 15 bases left in between. V and J are TRBV9 and TRBJ2-3, with D possibly matching TRBD2 (7 bases). The sample consisted of peripheral blood, taken before any cancer treatment. The TCR was taken from a woman between 35 and 75 years old with stage I lung adenocarcinoma. The CDR3 region is CASSVATGGPRTDTQYF. CDR3 sequence (DNA): TGTGCCAGCAGCGTAGCTACGGGGGGCCCCCGCACAGATACGCAGTATTTT.